This is a list of T cell receptor beta chains from one sample in a study of blood T cells in healthy people across ages. TCRdb used MiXCR to reprocess the 5' RACE reads, holding one entry per CDR3 protein. Of nearly 1 million distinct CDR3 sequences listed, just over 50% are singletons. Sequenced sample: blood. The receptor set was obtained from a woman between 55 and 75 years old in good health. CDR3s leave out the opening cysteine and the closing phenylalanine or tryptophan. D genes are given only for firm matches.

TRBJ1-5 TRBV20-1 10 NA SAARGNQPQH
TRBJ2-5 TRBV6-1 12 NA ASRKECLGETQY
TRBJ1-2 TRBV7-9 18 TRBD1 ASSLIPRTGGLSANYGYI
TRBJ2-7 TRBV12-3/TRBV12-4 12 NA ASSLAAPPYEQY
TRBJ2-7 TRBV6-5 10 NA ASRWRAGEQY
TRBJ1-1 TRBV7-2 11 NA ASRQGPNTEAF
NA TRBV6-6 14 TRBD2 ASSYSGGGSSYEQY
NA TRBV7-6 10 NA ASSLPLETQY
TRBJ2-1 TRBV20-1 13 TRBD2 SARDRTSGNNEQF
TRBJ1-1 TRBV14 12 NA ASSQEPLNTEAF
TRBJ2-1 TRBV7-8 14 TRBD2 ASSITLAGGDNEQF
TRBJ2-3 TRBV10-3 17 NA AISTPEGQRRATTDTQY
TRBJ2-7 TRBV11-2 14 NA ASSLVSGGTSIEQY
TRBJ2-1 TRBV4-1 13 NA ASSLGQLSYNEQF
TRBJ2-1 TRBV20-1 12 NA SATKEGRMNEQF
NA TRBV9 14 TRBD1 ASSVEGQTRSGTQY